This is a list of T cell receptor beta chains from one sample in a study of blood T cell repertoires in COVID-19. Produced via immunoSEQ multiplex PCR; TCRdb's table is partial and in-frame only. The data show around 450,000 clones, less than 95% seen once. Specimen: PBMCs or T cells enriched from blood (not recorded which). The receptors were gathered from a man aged 18-30 years who had recovered from COVID-19. The CDR3 runs from the conserved cysteine through the conserved F or W. Each record gives: CDR3 protein, CDR3 DNA, V gene, clone size, J gene, D gene. A D gene is named only where the DNA matches it firmly. Clone size is shown for a subset of rows, as once, few, many or a class of expanded clone.

CDR3: CASRPRQPNQPQHF
DNA: TGTGCCAGCAGACCGAGACAGCCCAATCAGCCCCAGCATTTT
V: TRBV27
size: NA
J: TRBJ1-5
D: NA

CDR3: CASSSLTSGRGGHEQFF
DNA: TGTGCCAGCAGCTCCCTGACTAGCGGGCGAGGGGGTCATGAGCAGTTCTTC
V: TRBV7-3
size: NA
J: TRBJ2-1
D: TRBD2

CDR3: CATSKEYRVPADTQYF
DNA: TGTGCCACCAGCAAAGAATACAGGGTGCCGGCAGATACGCAGTATTTT
V: TRBV15
size: NA
J: TRBJ2-3
D: NA

CDR3: CASRITSGRSADTQYF
DNA: TGTGCCAGCAGGATAACTAGCGGGAGAAGTGCAGATACGCAGTATTTT
V: TRBV2
size: NA
J: TRBJ2-3
D: TRBD2

CDR3: CASSQARQGNYGYTF
DNA: TGTGCCAGCAGCCAAGCGCGGCAGGGAAACTATGGCTACACCTTC
V: TRBV3-1/TRBV3-2
size: NA
J: TRBJ1-2
D: NA

CDR3: CASSMREGGNTIYF
DNA: TGTGCCAGTAGTATGCGGGAGGGAGGAAACACCATATATTTT
V: TRBV19
size: NA
J: TRBJ1-3
D: NA

CDR3: CASSNGAGSGGISTDTQYF
DNA: TGTGCCAGTAGTAATGGGGCTGGGAGCGGGGGGATTAGCACAGATACGCAGTATTTT
V: TRBV19
size: NA
J: TRBJ2-3
D: TRBD2

CDR3: CASSMFGTGYQPQHF
DNA: TGTGCCAGTAGTATGTTCGGGACAGGGTATCAGCCCCAGCATTTT
V: TRBV19
size: NA
J: TRBJ1-5
D: TRBD1

CDR3: CASSQLAGGPYEQYF
DNA: TGTGCCAGCAGCCAACTAGCGGGAGGTCCCTACGAGCAGTACTTC
V: TRBV3-1/TRBV3-2
size: once
J: TRBJ2-7
D: TRBD2

CDR3: CASSDTGQKNTEAFF
DNA: TGTGCCAGCAGTGACACCGGACAGAAGAACACTGAAGCTTTCTTT
V: TRBV6-4
size: NA
J: TRBJ1-1
D: NA

CDR3: CASSLGGLIGRNYGYTF
DNA: TGTGCCAGCAGCTTAGGGGGACTTATCGGGCGAAACTATGGCTACACCTTC
V: TRBV7-2
size: few
J: TRBJ1-2
D: NA

CDR3: CAISRDRDYEQFF
DNA: TGTGCCATCAGTCGGGACAGGGACTATGAGCAGTTCTTC
V: TRBV10-3
size: NA
J: TRBJ2-1
D: TRBD1

CDR3: CASGFVSGGAGTEAFF
DNA: TGTGCTAGTGGTTTCGTCTCAGGGGGCGCGGGCACTGAAGCTTTCTTT
V: TRBV12-5
size: NA
J: TRBJ1-1
D: TRBD1

CDR3: CASSPTTKAHEQYF
DNA: TGTGCCAGCAGCCCCACTACTAAGGCCCACGAGCAGTACTTC
V: TRBV5-4
size: NA
J: TRBJ2-7
D: NA

CDR3: CASGPGFGEQFF
DNA: TGTGCTAGTGGGCCGGGTTTCGGTGAGCAGTTCTTC
V: TRBV12-5
size: NA
J: TRBJ2-1
D: NA

CDR3: CASSTDRVGSYNEQFF
DNA: TGTGCCAGTAGTACAGACAGGGTAGGGTCCTACAATGAGCAGTTCTTC
V: TRBV19
size: NA
J: TRBJ2-1
D: TRBD1

CDR3: CASSLRQDSNQPQHF
DNA: TGCGCCAGCAGCCTTCGACAGGATAGCAATCAGCCCCAGCATTTT
V: TRBV4-1
size: NA
J: TRBJ1-5
D: NA

CDR3: CASSLTGMSSGNTIYF
DNA: TGTGCCAGCAGTTTAACAGGGATGAGTTCTGGAAACACCATATATTTT
V: TRBV28
size: NA
J: TRBJ1-3
D: NA

CDR3: CASSPIAGTVEGEQYF
DNA: TGTGCCAGCAGCCCTATAGCCGGGACAGTGGAGGGCGAGCAGTACTTC
V: TRBV11-2
size: NA
J: TRBJ2-7
D: NA

CDR3: CASSTTGVRGYTF
DNA: TGTGCCAGTAGTACAACAGGGGTCCGGGGCTACACCTTC
V: TRBV19
size: NA
J: TRBJ1-2
D: TRBD1

CDR3: CASSFNTGLGGNEQFF
DNA: TGTGCCAGCAGCTTTAATACCGGACTAGGAGGCAATGAGCAGTTCTTC
V: TRBV11-2
size: once
J: TRBJ2-1
D: TRBD2

CDR3: CATSTPGGTRGYEQYF
DNA: TGTGCCACCAGTACCCCGGGGGGGACTAGAGGCTACGAGCAGTACTTC
V: TRBV15
size: NA
J: TRBJ2-7
D: TRBD2

CDR3: CASSQDATSGFAGTQYF
DNA: TGTGCCAGCAGCCAAGATGCGACTAGCGGGTTCGCCGGTACGCAGTATTTT
V: TRBV3-1/TRBV3-2
size: NA
J: TRBJ2-3
D: TRBD2

CDR3: CASSPRQDLSNQPQHF
DNA: TGTGCCAGCAGTCCCCGACAGGACCTTAGCAATCAGCCCCAGCATTTT
V: TRBV14
size: few
J: TRBJ1-5
D: NA

CDR3: CASSRLAARYNEQFF
DNA: TGCGCCAGCAGTCGGCTAGCGGCTAGATACAATGAGCAGTTCTTC
V: TRBV10-1
size: NA
J: TRBJ2-1
D: TRBD2

CDR3: CAISERYRVEGNTGELFF
DNA: TGTGCCATCAGTGAAAGGTACAGGGTGGAAGGGAACACCGGGGAGCTGTTTTTT
V: TRBV10-3
size: NA
J: TRBJ2-2
D: NA

CDR3: CASSEPTGGSYEQYF
DNA: TGTGCCAGCAGTGAACCGACAGGCGGCTCCTACGAGCAGTACTTC
V: TRBV25-1
size: few
J: TRBJ2-7
D: NA

CDR3: CASRRRDNNQPQHF
DNA: TGTGCAAGTCGCCGCCGGGACAACAATCAGCCCCAGCATTTT
V: TRBV12-2
size: NA
J: TRBJ1-5
D: NA

CDR3: CASSPGQRYYTDTQYF
DNA: TGTGCCAGCAGTCCAGGGCAGCGTTACTACACAGATACGCAGTATTTT
V: TRBV3-1/TRBV3-2
size: NA
J: TRBJ2-3
D: NA

CDR3: CATSDFLTGELFF
DNA: TGTGCCACCAGTGATTTCCTCACCGGGGAGCTGTTTTTT
V: TRBV24-1
size: NA
J: TRBJ2-2
D: NA

CDR3: CASSELAGPGYEQFF
DNA: TGCGCCAGCAGTGAGCTAGCGGGGCCCGGCTATGAGCAGTTCTTC
V: TRBV10-1
size: NA
J: TRBJ2-1
D: TRBD2

CDR3: CASSAPGTGSEKLFF
DNA: TGTGCCAGCAGCGCTCCCGGGACAGGGTCTGAAAAACTGTTTTTT
V: TRBV9
size: NA
J: TRBJ1-4
D: TRBD1

CDR3: CASRLGTGGFVINQPQHF
DNA: TGTGCCAGCCGTCTCGGGACAGGGGGTTTTGTCATTAATCAGCCCCAGCATTTT
V: TRBV2
size: NA
J: TRBJ1-5
D: TRBD1

CDR3: CASSQGQDRATGELFF
DNA: TGTGCCAGCAGCCAAGGACAGGACAGGGCCACCGGGGAGCTGTTTTTT
V: TRBV4-2
size: NA
J: TRBJ2-2
D: TRBD1

CDR3: CATSGGAKNIQYF
DNA: TGTGCCACTAGCGGGGGAGCCAAAAACATTCAGTACTTC
V: TRBV24-1
size: NA
J: TRBJ2-4
D: TRBD2

CDR3: CASSNRGDYGYTF
DNA: TGTGCCAGCAGCAACAGGGGCGACTATGGCTACACCTTC
V: TRBV13
size: NA
J: TRBJ1-2
D: TRBD1

CDR3: CASSDGGKNTEAFF
DNA: TGTGCCAGCAGTGATGGTGGCAAGAACACTGAAGCTTTCTTT
V: TRBV2
size: NA
J: TRBJ1-1
D: NA

CDR3: CASASGTGELFF
DNA: TGTGCCAGCGCCTCAGGCACCGGGGAGCTGTTTTTT
V: TRBV5-4
size: once
J: TRBJ2-2
D: NA

CDR3: CASSFFPNEKLFF
DNA: TGTGCCAGCAGTTTCTTTCCTAATGAAAAACTGTTTTTT
V: TRBV12-3/TRBV12-4
size: many
J: TRBJ1-4
D: NA

CDR3: CASSATDNYGYTF
DNA: TGTGCCAGCAGTGCCACAGATAACTATGGCTACACCTTC
V: TRBV2
size: NA
J: TRBJ1-2
D: NA

CDR3: CATLQGRGAEAFF
DNA: TGTGCCACCCTACAGGGTCGGGGGGCTGAAGCTTTCTTT
V: TRBV13
size: few
J: TRBJ1-1
D: NA

CDR3: CASRETGVNQPQHF
DNA: TGTGCCAGCAGAGAAACAGGGGTCAATCAGCCCCAGCATTTT
V: TRBV25-1
size: NA
J: TRBJ1-5
D: TRBD1

CDR3: CASSLSGEQYF
DNA: TGTGCCAGCAGTTTATCGGGAGAGCAGTACTTC
V: TRBV28
size: NA
J: TRBJ2-7
D: NA

CDR3: CASSIGTGDSYEQYF
DNA: TGCGCCAGCAGCATTGGGACAGGTGACTCCTACGAGCAGTACTTC
V: TRBV5-1
size: NA
J: TRBJ2-7
D: TRBD1

CDR3: CASSLVVGGIEETQYF
DNA: TGTGCCAGCAGCTTAGTGGTGGGGGGGATTGAAGAGACCCAGTACTTC
V: TRBV7-9
size: NA
J: TRBJ2-5
D: TRBD2

CDR3: CASSQGGRVNGYTF
DNA: TGCGCCAGCAGCCAAGGGGGCAGGGTAAATGGCTACACCTTC
V: TRBV4-1
size: NA
J: TRBJ1-2
D: NA

CDR3: CASSFQGIGGYTF
DNA: TGTGCCAGCAGTTTCCAGGGGATTGGAGGCTACACCTTC
V: TRBV12-3/TRBV12-4
size: NA
J: TRBJ1-2
D: NA

CDR3: CASRARDRKKYNSPLHF
DNA: TGTGCCAGCAGGGCTCGGGACAGGAAAAAATATAATTCACCCCTCCACTTT
V: TRBV2
size: NA
J: TRBJ1-6
D: TRBD1

CDR3: CASSPPGGTGETQYF
DNA: TGTGCCAGCAGCCCCCCGGGAGGGACGGGAGAGACCCAGTACTTC
V: TRBV28
size: NA
J: TRBJ2-5
D: TRBD2

CDR3: CASSPPGLAGLGGELFF
DNA: TGTGCCAGCAGCCCCCCGGGACTAGCGGGTTTGGGCGGGGAGCTGTTTTTT
V: TRBV5-6
size: once
J: TRBJ2-2
D: TRBD2

CDR3: CASSPSGKETQYF
DNA: TGCGCCAGCAGCCCTAGCGGAAAAGAGACCCAGTACTTC
V: TRBV5-1
size: NA
J: TRBJ2-5
D: TRBD2

CDR3: CASSPYLYQPQHF
DNA: TGTGCCAGCAGCCCGTATTTGTATCAGCCCCAGCATTTT
V: TRBV6-5
size: few
J: TRBJ1-5
D: NA

CDR3: CASSQRGTDTQYF
DNA: TGTGCCAGCAGCCAACGCGGCACAGATACGCAGTATTTT
V: TRBV3-1/TRBV3-2
size: NA
J: TRBJ2-3
D: NA

CDR3: CASSSPTERYNSPLHF
DNA: TGTGCCAGCAGCTCCCCGACCGAGCGATATAATTCACCCCTCCACTTT
V: TRBV13
size: NA
J: TRBJ1-6
D: NA

CDR3: CASSPGTGGETQYF
DNA: TGCGCCAGCAGTCCCGGGACAGGGGGAGAGACCCAGTACTTC
V: TRBV10-1
size: once
J: TRBJ2-5
D: TRBD1

CDR3: CASRGGEGPYEQYF
DNA: TGCGCCAGCAGAGGCGGCGAGGGCCCCTACGAGCAGTACTTC
V: TRBV5-1
size: NA
J: TRBJ2-7
D: NA

CDR3: CASSLSGLENIQYF
DNA: TGTGCCAGCAGCCTAAGCGGACTGGAAAACATTCAGTACTTC
V: TRBV3-1/TRBV3-2
size: NA
J: TRBJ2-4
D: NA

CDR3: CASSKLGQGNNSPLHF
DNA: TGTGCCAGCAGCAAACTGGGACAGGGGAATAATTCACCCCTCCACTTT
V: TRBV9
size: once
J: TRBJ1-6
D: TRBD1

CDR3: CASRSGQSNQPQHF
DNA: TGTGCCAGCAGATCGGGACAGAGCAATCAGCCCCAGCATTTT
V: TRBV6-5
size: NA
J: TRBJ1-5
D: TRBD1